The 21 T cell receptor beta chains below come from one sample, sequenced in a study of blood T cells in healthy people across ages. The second PCR ran roughly 7 to 11 cycles with a sample-barcoded 5' primer and J-beta primers. TCRdb redid the calling of the 5' RACE reads with MiXCR, one entry per CDR3 protein. Of 780,000 or so distinct CDR3 sequences in the sample, roughly three fifths were seen once. Sample: blood. The source of these receptors is a man between 40 and 49 years old in good health.

V and J are TRBV25-1 and TRBJ2-6, with 8 bases that match TRBD1. The V and J ends lost 1 base and 8 bases, in that order; junction bases with no gene match: 4. CDR3 length equals 15 residues. The germline V gene encodes CDR1 MGHDK and CDR2 SYGVNS. The CDR3 loop is CASSESRTGPNVLTF. Written as DNA, the CDR3 is TGTGCCAGCAGTGAATCTAGGACAGGGCCCAACGTCCTGACTTTC.

The V call is TRBV27, the J call TRBJ2-5; maybe TRBD1 (5 bases). The end of the DNA fits TRBJ2-1 better, so the J call may be wrong. CDR1 is MNHEY and CDR2 is SMNVEV in the germline V gene (reference sequence). This CDR3 has 17 residues. For the CDR3, the DNA is TGTGCCAGCAGTTTTAATCCCCTCCTGACAGCTAAAGAGACCCAGTTCTTC. It specifies CASSFNPLLTAKETQFF.

The chain uses TRBV6-5 and TRBJ2-3, with 9 positions matching TRBD2. The CDR3 loop spans 16 amino acids. V was clipped by 5 bases and J by 2 bases; unmatched bases: 8. Germline CDR1 is MNHEY and CDR2 is SVGAGI. DNA of the CDR3: TGTGCCAGCAGTACCGGGGCTAGCGGGGTCACAGATACGCAGTATTTT. Translating gives CASSTGASGVTDTQYF.

J is TRBJ2-7 and V is TRBV6-1, with TRBD1 matching over 7 bases. The J call is in doubt because the DNA end fits TRBJ2-5 better. The CDR3 spans 15 residues. Germline V gene sequence: CDR1 MNHNS, CDR2 SASEGT. CDR3 DNA sequence: TGTGCCAGCAGTGAACTTAAGGGGGCAGGAGAGACCCAGTACTTC. It translates to CASSELKGAGETQYF.

The gene calls are TRBV11-2 and TRBJ2-3; tentative D call: TRBD2 (7 bases). The V end lost 2 bases, the J end lost 10 bases, and 22 bases lay between the germline ends. The CDR3 is 16 residues long. From germline, CDR1 is SGHAT and CDR2 FQNNGV. The CDR3 region is CASSLTPTGGARSQYF. The CDR3 region has the DNA TGTGCCAGCAGCTTAACCCCGACGGGGGGCGCGAGGTCGCAGTATTTT.

This clonotype has more than one count but fewer than ten. The chain joins TRBV28 to TRBJ2-7; 8 nucleotides agree with TRBD1. CDR3 length: 13 amino acids. With 8 bases clipped from V and 3 bases from J, the junction kept 6 bases outside the gene matches. The germline V gene has CDR1 MDHEN and CDR2 SYDVKM. The CDR3 sequence: CASPDRALYEQYF. The CDR3 bases are TGTGCCAGCCCGGACAGGGCCCTCTACGAGCAGTACTTC.

The rearrangement joins TRBV20-1 to TRBJ2-5; 9 positions match TRBD1. Germline CDR1 is DFQATT and CDR2 is SNEGSKA (reference sequence). CDR3 length: 15 amino acids. The V segment lost 7 bases and the J segment 1 base; nucleotides outside the gene matches: 10. CDR3: CSVSLWDRVQETQYF. The CDR3 DNA follows: TGCAGTGTTTCCCTTTGGGACAGGGTCCAAGAGACCCAGTACTTC.

This clonotype was counted a single time. J is TRBJ2-4 and V is TRBV30, with TRBD1 matching 12 bases. This CDR3 has 19 amino acids. Unmatched junction bases numbered 13, after V lost 3 bases and J lost 1 base. In germline, CDR1 is GTSNPN, CDR2 SVGIG (reference sequence). CDR3 in DNA: TGTGCCTGGAGCTCAGCCCGGGACAGGGGGCGCGTTGCCAAAAACATTCAGTACTTC. As protein: CAWSSARDRGRVAKNIQYF.

The CDR3 nucleotides are TGTGCCAGCACTGGCAACGGGCAAGGCGGCTACACCTTC. As protein: CASTGNGQGGYTF. The V gene is TRBV7-9, the J gene TRBJ1-2; D is undetermined. Trimming removed 7 bases from V and 8 bases from J, with 17 bases in between. CDR1 is SEHNR, CDR2 FQNEAQ, per germline (reference sequence). The CDR3 has 13 amino acids. The full variable domain, completed using reference TRBV7-9 and TRBJ1-2, is DTGVSQNPRHKITKRGQNVTFRCDPISEHNRLYWYRQTLGQGPEFLTYFQNEAQLEKSRLLSDRFSAERPKGSFSTLEIQRTEQGDSAMYLCASTGNGQGGYTFGSGTRLTVV.

The CDR3, as DNA: TGCGCCAGCAGCCAAACCCGGACTAGCGGGGGTTGGGAGCTGTTTTTT. It encodes CASSQTRTSGGWELFF. The chain combines TRBV4-3 with TRBJ2-2, with 13 bases fitting TRBD2. The CDR3 runs to 16 residues. In germline, CDR1 is LGHNA, CDR2 YSLEER. J gave up 9 bases and V 2 bases, and 6 bases lay outside the gene matches.

With respect to this clonotype: A much more abundant neighbour one base away suggests this may be a read error. CDR3 amino acids: CVSSLFPAGAYNEQFF. In DNA, the CDR3 is TGTGTCAGCAGCTTATTTCCAGCGGGGGCCTACAATGAGCAGTTCTTC. The J gene is TRBJ2-1, the V gene TRBV7-2; 8 bases agree with TRBD2. Germline CDR1 SGHTA, CDR2 FQGNSA. CDR3 length: 16 amino acids. Full variable domain (remainder filled in from reference TRBV7-2 and TRBJ2-1): GAGVSQSPSNKVTEKGKDVELRCDPISGHTALYWYRQSLGQGLEFLIYFQGNSAPDKSGLPSDRFSAERTGGSVSTLTIQRTQQEDSAVYLCVSSLFPAGAYNEQFFGPGTRLTVL.

The rearrangement joins TRBV20-1 to TRBJ2-7, with TRBD2 identical over 11 bases. Per germline, CDR1 DFQATT and CDR2 SNEGSKA (reference sequence). The trim removed 6 bases at V and 2 bases at J, leaving 9 bases unmatched. The CDR3 totals 15 residues. CDR3 loop: CSAFGLAGGAYEQYF. The CDR3 DNA sequence: TGCAGTGCATTCGGACTAGCGGGTGGGGCCTACGAGCAGTACTTC.

The V call is TRBV28, the J call TRBJ2-3, with D perhaps matching TRBD1 (6 bases). Germline loops: CDR1 MDHEN, CDR2 SYDVKM. The germline V and J ends were trimmed by 7 bases and 2 bases, with 16 bases remaining between them. The CDR3 extends over 15 amino acids. As DNA, the CDR3 is TGTGCCAGCATCCCGGACAGCGGACTCACAGATACGCAGTATTTT. Its translation: CASIPDSGLTDTQYF.

V and J are TRBV27 and TRBJ2-7; 10 nucleotides line up with TRBD1. The trim removed 8 bases at V and 4 bases at J, leaving 14 bases unmatched. Germline lookup yields CDR1 MNHEY and CDR2 SMNVEV (reference sequence). This CDR3 is 16 amino acids long. This chain's CDR3 is CASRPASGTGDYEQYF. The CDR3 coding sequence is TGTGCCAGCCGACCTGCTTCCGGGACAGGGGATTACGAGCAGTACTTC.

This clonotype was picked up a small number of times. The gene calls are TRBV7-2 and TRBJ1-2, with 9 nucleotides matching TRBD1. The CDR3 covers 17 residues. Germline V lookup: CDR1 SGHTA, CDR2 FQGNSA. V trimming: 5 bases; J trimming: 5 bases; junction bases outside the gene matches: 15. The CDR3 DNA sequence: TGTGCCAGCAGCAATGAGTACCCGGGACAGGGTGGTTATGGCTACACCTTC. It encodes CASSNEYPGQGGYGYTF.

J is TRBJ2-3 and V is TRBV28; 12 nucleotides align to TRBD1. With 6 bases clipped from V and 4 bases from J, the junction kept 5 bases outside the gene matches. This CDR3 comprises 15 residues. Germline V CDR1 and CDR2: MDHEN, SYDVKM. CDR3 protein: CASRGDRGQSDTQYF. The DNA of the CDR3 is TGTGCCAGCAGGGGGGACAGGGGGCAGTCAGATACGCAGTATTTT.

The J gene is TRBJ2-5, the V gene TRBV7-8; TRBD1 agrees at 9 bases. The CDR3 has 16 residues. Germline loops: CDR1 SGHVS, CDR2 FQNEAQ. Trimming took 3 bases from V and 5 from J; bases not matched to a gene: 10. CDR3: CASSFSGTGSFETQYF. In DNA, the CDR3 is TGTGCCAGCAGCTTCTCCGGGACAGGGTCGTTTGAGACCCAGTACTTC.

This chain uses TRBV27 with TRBJ2-1; D unclear. Germline CDR1 reads MNHEY; CDR2 reads SMNVEV (reference sequence). V lost 6 bases and J 10 bases, leaving 16 bases between the germline ends. The CDR3 has 13 residues. The CDR3 sequence is CASSTTPSWEQFF. CDR3 bases: TGTGCCAGCAGCACCACCCCGAGCTGGGAGCAGTTCTTC.

The CDR3 loop is CSARQDPGNTIYF. CDR3 nucleotide sequence: TGCAGCGCCAGACAGGACCCTGGAAACACCATATATTTT. The chain uses TRBV29-1 and TRBJ1-3, with D possibly TRBD1 on 6 matching bases. The ends were cut back, 7 bases at V and 2 bases at J, with 12 bases in the middle. In germline, CDR1 is SQVTM, CDR2 ANQGSEA. The CDR3 has 13 residues.

In this sample, this clonotype turned up a few times. At one boundary the junction diverges from the germline segment, which might be a read error. This chain links TRBV5-1 with TRBJ2-1, with D perhaps matching TRBD1 or TRBD2 (5 bases each). This CDR3 comprises 13 residues. The germline V gene has CDR1 SGHRS and CDR2 YFSETQ. Here the CDR3 DNA reads TGTGCCAGCAGCTTTGGGGGAAACAATGAGCAGTTCTTC. Translating it yields CASSFGGNNEQFF.

This chain uses TRBV5-1 with TRBJ2-3; no reliable D call. The CDR3 has 14 amino acids. Germline lookup yields CDR1 SGHRS and CDR2 YFSETQ. Between the trimmed V and J ends, which lost 3 bases and 0 bases, there was a span of 8 bases. The CDR3: CASSSSASTDTQYF. DNA of the CDR3: TGCGCCAGCAGCTCCAGTGCTAGCACAGATACGCAGTATTTT.